Sequencing of this T cell receptor beta chain was carried out in a study of T-cell memory formation after mild COVID-19. After removal of 7 bases from V and 5 bases from J, the junction contained 10 bases not matched to a gene. The CDR3 totals 15 residues. Germline loops: CDR1 ENHRY, CDR2 SYGVKD. The table lists this clonotype with a few counts. TCRdb independently ran MiXCR on the 5' RACE reads; one entry per CDR3 protein. The table shows 250,000 to 300,000 distinct CDR3 sequences, with approximately 8.4% occurring only once. The chain links TRBV10-3 to TRBJ1-2, with 10 bases matching TRBD1. The sample taken for sequencing was PBMCs or a T cell subset sorted from them (not recorded which). The TCR originated in a man aged 18 to 29 who had mild COVID-19 (a few samples of this study predate the infection). Cell type and time point are not known. The CDR3 coding sequence is TGTGCCATCACGTCGTCCGGGACAGGGGCTTATGGCTACACCTTC. This encodes CAITSSGTGAYGYTF.